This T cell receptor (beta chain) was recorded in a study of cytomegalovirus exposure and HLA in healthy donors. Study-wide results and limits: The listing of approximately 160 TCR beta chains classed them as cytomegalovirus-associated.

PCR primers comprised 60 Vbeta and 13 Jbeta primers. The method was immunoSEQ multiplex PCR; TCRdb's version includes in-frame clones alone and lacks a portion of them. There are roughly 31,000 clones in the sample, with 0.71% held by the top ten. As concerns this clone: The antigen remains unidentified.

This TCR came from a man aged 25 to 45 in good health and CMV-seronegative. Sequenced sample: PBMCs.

The CDR3 bases are TGTGCCAGCACCCACAGTGGGCCTCGTGGAACTGAAGCTTTCTTT. This codes for CASTHSGPRGTEAFF. The rearrangement joins TRBV5-4 to TRBJ1-1; no clear D gene. The CDR3 covers 15 residues. The germline V and J ends were trimmed by 6 bases and 5 bases, with 20 bases remaining between them. CDR1 is SGHNT and CDR2 is YYREEE in the germline V gene (reference sequence).